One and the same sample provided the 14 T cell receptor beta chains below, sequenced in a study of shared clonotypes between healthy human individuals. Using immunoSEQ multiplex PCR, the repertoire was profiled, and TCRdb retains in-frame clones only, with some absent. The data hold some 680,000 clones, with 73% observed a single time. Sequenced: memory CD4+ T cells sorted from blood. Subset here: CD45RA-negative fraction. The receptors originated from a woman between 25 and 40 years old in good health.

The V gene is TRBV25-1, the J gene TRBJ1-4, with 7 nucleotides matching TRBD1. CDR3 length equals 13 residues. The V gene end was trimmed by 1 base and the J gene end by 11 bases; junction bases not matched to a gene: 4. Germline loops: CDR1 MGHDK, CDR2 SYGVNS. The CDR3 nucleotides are TGTGCCAGCAGTGAATCAGGGACAGACAAACTGTTTTTT. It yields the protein CASSESGTDKLFF.

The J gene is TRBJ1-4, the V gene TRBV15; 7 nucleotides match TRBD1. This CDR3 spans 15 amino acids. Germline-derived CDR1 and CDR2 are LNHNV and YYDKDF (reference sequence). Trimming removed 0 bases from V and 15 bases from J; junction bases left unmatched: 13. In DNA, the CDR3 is TGTGCCACCAGCAGAGAAGATGCGGGACAGCGTTTTGTGTTTTTT. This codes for CATSREDAGQRFVFF.

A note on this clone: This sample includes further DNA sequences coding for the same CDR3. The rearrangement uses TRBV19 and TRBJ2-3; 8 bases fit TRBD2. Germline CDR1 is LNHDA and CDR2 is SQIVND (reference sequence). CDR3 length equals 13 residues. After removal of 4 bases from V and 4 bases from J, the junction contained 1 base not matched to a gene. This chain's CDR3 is CASSRGLADTQYF. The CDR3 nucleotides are TGTGCCAGTAGTAGGGGACTAGCAGATACGCAGTATTTT. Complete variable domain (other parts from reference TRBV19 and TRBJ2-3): DGGITQSPKYLFRKEGQNVTLSCEQNLNHDAMYWYRQDPGQGLRLIYYSQIVNDFQKGDIAEGYSVSREKKESFPLTVTSAQKNPTAFYLCASSRGLADTQYFGPGTRLTVL.

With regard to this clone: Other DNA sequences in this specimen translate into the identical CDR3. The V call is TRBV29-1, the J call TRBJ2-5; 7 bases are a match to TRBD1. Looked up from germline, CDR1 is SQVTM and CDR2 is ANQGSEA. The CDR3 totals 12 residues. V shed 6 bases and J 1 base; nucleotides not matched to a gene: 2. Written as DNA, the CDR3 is TGCAGCGTGAGGGACAGCCAAGAGACCCAGTACTTC. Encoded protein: CSVRDSQETQYF.

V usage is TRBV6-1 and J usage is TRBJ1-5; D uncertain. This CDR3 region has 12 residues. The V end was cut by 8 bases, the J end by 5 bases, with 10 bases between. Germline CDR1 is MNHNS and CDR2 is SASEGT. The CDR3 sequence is CASGDGHQPQHF. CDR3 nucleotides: TGTGCCAGCGGCGACGGTCATCAGCCCCAGCATTTT.

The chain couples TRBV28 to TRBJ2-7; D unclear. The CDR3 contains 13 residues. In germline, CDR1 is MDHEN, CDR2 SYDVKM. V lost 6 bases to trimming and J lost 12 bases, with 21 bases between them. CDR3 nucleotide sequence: TGTGCCAGCAGCACCCCTACAAGGTCCTCCGGGTACTTC. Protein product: CASSTPTRSSGYF. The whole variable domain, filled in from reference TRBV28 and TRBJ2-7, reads DVKVTQSSRYLVKRTGEKVFLECVQDMDHENMFWYRQDPGLGLRLIYFSYDVKMKEKGDIPEGYSVSREKKERFSLILESASTNQTSMYLCASSTPTRSSGYFGPGTRLTVT.

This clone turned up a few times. The CDR3 here is CAWILTSGNTIYF. The CDR3 DNA follows: TGTGCCTGGATTCTTACGTCGGGAAACACCATATATTTT. The chain is built from TRBV30 and TRBJ1-3; the D is unclear. The CDR3 totals 13 residues. Germline CDR1 and CDR2: GTSNPN and SVGIG (reference sequence). Trimming took 4 bases from V and 4 from J, leaving 11 bases between them.

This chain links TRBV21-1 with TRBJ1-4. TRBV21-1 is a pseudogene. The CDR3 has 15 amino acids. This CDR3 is CASSKKRARDEKLFF. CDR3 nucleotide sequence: TGTGCCAGCAGCAAGAAGAGGGCTAGGGATGAAAAACTGTTTTTT.

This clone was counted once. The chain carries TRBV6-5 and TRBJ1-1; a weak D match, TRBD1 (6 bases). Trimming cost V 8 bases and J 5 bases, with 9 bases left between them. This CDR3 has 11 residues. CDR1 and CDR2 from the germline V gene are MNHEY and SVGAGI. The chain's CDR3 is CASRGATEAFF. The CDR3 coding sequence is TGTGCCAGCCGGGGGGCAACTGAAGCTTTCTTT.

The chain's CDR3 is CASSLEYSNQPQHF. In DNA, the CDR3 is TGTGCCAGCAGTCTAGAGTACAGCAATCAGCCCCAGCATTTT. The V gene is TRBV2, the J gene TRBJ1-5; D unclear. The CDR3 runs 14 residues. In germline, CDR1 is SNHLY, CDR2 FYNNEI. Trimming cost V 5 bases and J 1 base, with 9 bases left between them.

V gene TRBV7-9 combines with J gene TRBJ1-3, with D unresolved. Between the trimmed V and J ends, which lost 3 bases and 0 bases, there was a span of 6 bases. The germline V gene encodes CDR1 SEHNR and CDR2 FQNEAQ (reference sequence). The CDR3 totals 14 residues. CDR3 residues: CASSFTPSGNTIYF. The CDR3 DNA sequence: TGTGCCAGCAGCTTTACGCCCTCTGGAAACACCATATATTTT.

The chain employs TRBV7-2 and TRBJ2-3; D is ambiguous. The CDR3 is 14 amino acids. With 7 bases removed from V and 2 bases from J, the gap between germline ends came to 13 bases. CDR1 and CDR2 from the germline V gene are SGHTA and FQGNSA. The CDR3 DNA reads TGTGCCAGCACCGAGTCCTACCTCACAGATACGCAGTATTTT. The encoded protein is CASTESYLTDTQYF. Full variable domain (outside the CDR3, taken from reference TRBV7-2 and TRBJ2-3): GAGVSQSPSNKVTEKGKDVELRCDPISGHTALYWYRQSLGQGLEFLIYFQGNSAPDKSGLPSDRFSAERTGGSVSTLTIQRTQQEDSAVYLCASTESYLTDTQYFGPGTRLTVL.

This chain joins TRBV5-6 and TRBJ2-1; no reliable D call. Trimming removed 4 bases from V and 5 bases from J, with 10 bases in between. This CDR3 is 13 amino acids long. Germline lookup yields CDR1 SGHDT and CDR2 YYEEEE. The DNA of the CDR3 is TGTGCCAGCAGCGTCTACCCTAACAATGAGCAGTTCTTC. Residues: CASSVYPNNEQFF.

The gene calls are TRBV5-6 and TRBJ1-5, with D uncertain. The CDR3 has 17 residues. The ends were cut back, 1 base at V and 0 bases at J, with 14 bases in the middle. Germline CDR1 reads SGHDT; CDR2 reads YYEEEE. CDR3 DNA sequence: TGTGCCAGCAGCTTGTTTGAGGGTCCCCCTAGCAATCAGCCCCAGCATTTT. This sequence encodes CASSLFEGPPSNQPQHF.